This T cell receptor beta chain came from a study of T-cell reconstitution after alpha-beta-depleted transplantation in children. For TCRbeta, the library was prepared with unique molecular identifiers. TCRdb ran MiXCR on the PCR reads and lists one entry per CDR3 protein. The sample lists under 450,000 distinct CDR3 sequences, approximately 12% occurring once. Trimming cost V 3 bases and J 8 bases, with 14 bases left between them. This CDR3 spans 14 amino acids. In germline, CDR1 is DFQATT, CDR2 SNEGSKA (reference sequence). This clonotype appeared many times. The sample consisted of PBMCs, taken from the stem cell graft. This sequence joins TRBV20-1 and TRBJ1-6, with unresolved D. This TCR came from a human donor who donated a stem cell graft to a child with Fanconi anemia. Written as DNA, the CDR3 is TGCAGTGCTAGTCTTGATCTCCCCTATTCACCCCTCCACTTT. Translation: CSASLDLPYSPLHF.